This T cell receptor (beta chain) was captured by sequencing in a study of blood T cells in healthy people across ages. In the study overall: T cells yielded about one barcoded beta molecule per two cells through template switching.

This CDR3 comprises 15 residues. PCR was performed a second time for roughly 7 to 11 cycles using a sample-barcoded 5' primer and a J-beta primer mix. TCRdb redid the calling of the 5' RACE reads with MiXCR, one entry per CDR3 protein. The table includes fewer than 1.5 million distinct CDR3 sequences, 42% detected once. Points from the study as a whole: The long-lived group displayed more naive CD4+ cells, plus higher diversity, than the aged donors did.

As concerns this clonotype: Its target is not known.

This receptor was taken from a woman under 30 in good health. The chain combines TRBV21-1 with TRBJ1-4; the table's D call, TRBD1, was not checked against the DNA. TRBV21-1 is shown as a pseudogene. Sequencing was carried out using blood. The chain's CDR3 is CASSKEAPRDEKLFF. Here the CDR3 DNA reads TGTGCCAGCAGCAAAGAGGCACCCAGGGACGAAAAACTGTTTTTT.